This T cell receptor (beta chain) was captured in a study of cytomegalovirus exposure and HLA in healthy donors. The donors were members of the validation cohort comprising about 130 subjects, separate from the approximately 630-subject first cohort. The table lists this clone with a count of one. Clones were sequenced by immunoSEQ multiplex PCR, and TCRdb holds only the in-frame ones, with some missing. Of 100,000 to 150,000 clones listed, 89% were seen once; the top ten hold approximately 1.2%. The sequence derives from a young woman in good health and CMV-seronegative. Sample: PBMCs.

CDR3 region: CASSLVMGSEAFF. In nucleotides, the CDR3 is TGTGCCAGCAGCTTAGTTATGGGGAGCGAAGCTTTCTTT. The gene calls are TRBV7-6 and TRBJ1-1, with D uncertain. V lost 1 base, J lost 8 bases, and 11 bases lay in between. The germline gives CDR1 SGHVS, CDR2 FNYEAQ. The CDR3 length is 13 residues.